This T cell receptor (beta chain) is from a study of T cell clones after liver transplantation. The wider study: Apart from a few HCV-positive recipients, transplants were for non-autoimmune, non-viral reasons. Study outcomes and limitations: Rather than being deleted, graft donor-reactive T cells may have moved into the graft.

The assay was immunoSEQ multiplex PCR, and TCRdb's table has in-frame clones only and misses some. The sample has around 4,900 clones, roughly 41% seen once. Proliferating CFSE-low MLR cells were sequenced to define alloreactive TCRbeta sequences. With respect to this clone: The antigen is not known.

Source material: CD4+ T cells from cultured PBMCs. The TCR sequence derives from a human patient who received a liver transplant. Some T cells may be the graft donor's.

The CDR3 DNA reads as TGTGCCAGCAAGTTCCAAGAGACCCAGTACTTC. Amino acids: CASKFQETQYF. The chain carries TRBV2 and TRBJ2-5; no firm D call. The CDR3 runs to 11 residues. Trimming removed 7 bases at V and 1 base at J, with 4 bases between. Germline assignment: CDR1 SNHLY and CDR2 FYNNEI.